This T cell receptor beta chain appears in the sequencing data of a study of response to subunit inactivated influenza vaccine. Study-wide results and limits: The authors proposed limited new T cell recruitment per seasonal influenza vaccination.

From the RT-PCR reads, TCRdb called clonotypes with MiXCR, one entry per CDR3 protein. The data show about 190,000 distinct CDR3 sequences, about an eighth seen once. Note on this clonotype: Its specificity is unknown.

Trimming shortened V by 3 bases and J by 0 bases, and 12 bases separated the two germline ends. Looked up from germline, CDR1 is DFQATT and CDR2 is SNEGSKA (reference sequence). The CDR3 is made up of 15 amino acids. The specimen comprised CD8+ T cells sorted from PBMCs, sampled more than 4 days after vaccination. The receptor's source is a man aged 45-60 years who received an inactivated influenza vaccine. The J gene is TRBJ2-1, the V gene TRBV20-1, with D possibly matching TRBD1 (6 bases). The CDR3 DNA reads as TGCAGTGCTAGGGCTAGGGGGAGCTCCTACAATGAGCAGTTCTTC. Its protein product is CSARARGSSYNEQFF.